The 28 T cell receptor beta chains below come from one sample, sequenced in a study of neoadjuvant anti-PD-1 for oral cavity cancer. Clones were sequenced by immunoSEQ multiplex PCR, and TCRdb holds only the in-frame ones, with some missing. The sample gives about 14,000 clones, more than 65% of which show up once; under 3% is in the top ten. The material sequenced was PBMCs, taken before nivolumab (anti-PD-1) treatment. Every receptor here comes from a person aged 40 to 85 with oral cavity squamous cell carcinoma.

A few counts support this clone. This chain uses TRBV7-7 with TRBJ2-5; 8 bases fit TRBD1. Looked up from germline, CDR1 is SSHAT and CDR2 is FNYEAQ (reference sequence). V gave up 5 bases and J gave up 4 bases; unmatched junction bases: 12. This CDR3 contains 16 residues. CDR3 sequence: CASSPISPTGGETQYF. Written as DNA, the CDR3 is TGTGCCAGCAGCCCTATCAGTCCCACAGGGGGAGAGACCCAGTACTTC.

The chain's CDR3 is CASSIFSRGGTEAFF. The CDR3 DNA is TGTGCCAGTAGTATATTCTCTCGCGGGGGCACTGAAGCTTTCTTT. This rearrangement joins TRBV19 to TRBJ1-1; possibly TRBD1 for D (5 bases). The V end was cut by 2 bases, the J end by 4 bases, with 14 bases between. This CDR3 is built from 15 residues. Per the germline V gene, CDR1 is LNHDA and CDR2 is SQIVND (reference sequence).

The V gene is TRBV5-1, the J gene TRBJ1-2; D is unclear. Trimming cost V 4 bases and J 8 bases, with 12 bases left between them. The CDR3 has 12 residues. The germline V gene encodes CDR1 SGHRS and CDR2 YFSETQ. CDR3 sequence: CASSRTDQGYTF. DNA of the CDR3: TGCGCCAGCAGCCGAACAGACCAGGGCTACACCTTC. The full variable domain, in which reference TRBV5-1 and TRBJ1-2 provide the parts outside the CDR3, is KAGVTQTPRYLIKTRGQQVTLSCSPISGHRSVSWYQQTPGQGLQFLFEYFSETQRNKGNFPGRFSGRQFSNSRSEMNVSTLELGDSALYLCASSRTDQGYTFGSGTRLTVV.

This clone occurred a few times. The chain carries TRBV7-9 and TRBJ2-1; perhaps TRBD1 as D (6 bases). This CDR3 is 16 amino acids long. Germline V gene sequence: CDR1 SEHNR, CDR2 FQNEAQ (reference sequence). With 5 bases removed from V and 0 bases from J, the gap between germline ends came to 14 bases. This CDR3 is CASSIPPDSSYNEQFF. The DNA for the CDR3 is TGTGCCAGCAGCATACCACCGGACAGCTCCTACAATGAGCAGTTCTTC.

V gene TRBV11-2 combines with J gene TRBJ1-2; 7 bases are a match to TRBD1. Germline loops: CDR1 SGHAT, CDR2 FQNNGV. The CDR3 is made up of 15 amino acids. Trimming cost V 3 bases and J 2 bases; bases outside gene matches: 6. CDR3: CASSLAGQQNYGYTF. The CDR3 DNA reads TGTGCCAGCAGCTTGGCGGGACAGCAAAACTATGGCTACACCTTC.

The chain recombines TRBV6-6 with TRBJ2-7; maybe TRBD1 (5 bases). CDR3 length: 14 amino acids. CDR1 is MNHNY, CDR2 SVGAGI, per germline (reference sequence). V gave up 5 bases and J gave up 2 bases, with 13 bases separating them. The CDR3: CASSPLGPTYEQYF. The DNA of the CDR3 is TGTGCCAGCAGTCCCCTGGGGCCCACCTACGAGCAGTACTTC.

This chain uses TRBV11-2 with TRBJ2-5; tentatively, D is TRBD1 (6 bases). This CDR3 is built from 14 residues. The V gene lost 5 bases and the J gene lost 3 bases, with 13 bases spanning the gap. CDR1 is SGHAT and CDR2 is FQNNGV in the germline V gene. The CDR3 sequence is CASSNQGSEETQYF. The CDR3 region has the DNA TGTGCCAGCAGCAACCAGGGGAGCGAAGAGACCCAGTACTTC.

V usage is TRBV7-9 and J usage is TRBJ2-2; D is uncertain. The germline V and J ends were trimmed by 1 base and 0 bases, with 18 bases remaining between them. This CDR3 comprises 19 residues. Germline V CDR1 and CDR2: SEHNR, FQNEAQ (reference sequence). CDR3 DNA sequence: TGTGCCAGCAGCTTAGATCTATCTTGGGGAACCCCGAACACCGGGGAGCTGTTTTTT. Its translation is CASSLDLSWGTPNTGELFF.

The V and J genes are TRBV20-1 and TRBJ1-2; no clear D. The CDR3 totals 11 residues. Germline CDR1 and CDR2: DFQATT and SNEGSKA (reference sequence). The CDR3 protein is CSLRGLYGYTF. The DNA for the CDR3 is TGCAGCCTTCGTGGCCTCTATGGCTACACCTTC.

This clone was recorded once. The chain recombines TRBV7-3 with TRBJ1-2; 8 bases fit TRBD1. Looked up from germline, CDR1 is SGHTA and CDR2 is FQGTGA. J lost 6 bases, V lost 4 bases, and 10 bases had no gene match. The CDR3 covers 15 residues. For the CDR3, the DNA is TGTGCCAGCAGCTCCCGGACAGGGAAGATCGATGGCTACACCTTC. The encoded protein is CASSSRTGKIDGYTF.

The chain couples TRBV19 to TRBJ1-1, with TRBD1 identical over 8 bases. After removal of 5 bases from V and 5 bases from J, the junction contained 7 bases not matched to a gene. Germline V lookup: CDR1 LNHDA, CDR2 SQIVND (reference sequence). This CDR3 has 14 amino acids. The CDR3 is CASSGQGTGTEAFF. In nucleotides, the CDR3 is TGTGCCAGTAGTGGACAGGGAACGGGGACTGAAGCTTTCTTT.

The chain is built from TRBV9 and TRBJ2-3; the D gene is possibly TRBD1 (6 bases). The CDR3 length is 14 residues. With 8 bases removed from V and 0 bases from J, the gap between germline ends came to 13 bases. Germline V gene lookup returns CDR1 SGDLS and CDR2 YYNGEE. The CDR3 loop reads CASGTGFSTDTQYF. The CDR3 DNA sequence: TGTGCCAGTGGAACAGGGTTTAGCACAGATACGCAGTATTTT. Drawing the rest from reference TRBV9 and TRBJ2-3, the complete variable domain is DSGVTQTPKHLITATGQRVTLRCSPRSGDLSVYWYQQSLDQGLQFLIQYYNGEERAKGNILERFSAQQFPDLHSELNLSSLELGDSALYFCASGTGFSTDTQYFGPGTRLTVL.

This clone came up once. The genes are TRBV9 and TRBJ2-7; 9 nucleotides match TRBD1. CDR3 length: 13 residues. The germline V gene encodes CDR1 SGDLS and CDR2 YYNGEE. Unmatched junction bases numbered 2, after V lost 2 bases and J lost 5 bases. The CDR3 DNA sequence: TGTGCCAGCAGCGTCGGACAGGGGAACGAGCAGTACTTC. This sequence encodes CASSVGQGNEQYF.

This chain links TRBV6-6 with TRBJ2-7; 7 bases match TRBD1. Germline loops: CDR1 MNHNY, CDR2 SVGAGI (reference sequence). CDR3 length: 12 residues. V shed 5 bases and J 9 bases; nucleotides not matched to a gene: 7. The CDR3 DNA reads TGTGCCAGCAGTCTTACAGGGGCGGGGCAGTACTTC. Its protein is CASSLTGAGQYF.

This chain connects TRBV7-9 to TRBJ1-5; weak D call: TRBD1 (6 bases). Germline assignment: CDR1 SEHNR and CDR2 FQNEAQ (reference sequence). The V end lost 5 bases, the J end lost 3 bases, and 11 bases lay between the germline ends. There are 14 residues in the CDR3. CDR3 in amino acids: CASSQQGLNQPQHF. In nucleotides, the CDR3 is TGTGCCAGCAGCCAACAGGGCCTCAATCAGCCCCAGCATTTT.

This clone was counted only a few times. The rearrangement links TRBV11-1 to TRBJ1-6; a weak D match, TRBD1 (6 bases). V was trimmed by 4 bases and J by 2 bases, leaving 9 bases between them. The CDR3 totals 15 residues. The germline CDR1 and CDR2 sequences are SGHAT and FQDESV (reference sequence). In DNA form, the CDR3 reads TGTGCCAGCAGCTCCGGACAGACCTATAATTCACCCCTCCACTTT. It codes for CASSSGQTYNSPLHF.

V is TRBV5-1 and J is TRBJ1-1; D not resolved. This CDR3 comprises 17 residues. CDR1 SGHRS and CDR2 YFSETQ come from the germline V gene. Trimming shortened V by 0 bases and J by 0 bases, and 15 bases separated the two germline ends. The CDR3 protein is CASSLGTDFRMNTEAFF. DNA of the CDR3: TGCGCCAGCAGCTTGGGAACCGATTTCAGGATGAACACTGAAGCTTTCTTT.

The V gene is TRBV5-6, the J gene TRBJ1-2; TRBD1 might be the D (6 bases). The CDR3 runs to 15 residues. The ends were cut back, 3 bases at V and 3 bases at J, with 15 bases in the middle. The germline V gene has CDR1 SGHDT and CDR2 YYEEEE. The CDR3 sequence: CASSSRPGGHYGYTF. The CDR3 nucleotides read TGTGCCAGCAGCTCACGCCCGGGGGGCCACTATGGCTACACCTTC.

The chain couples TRBV6-1 to TRBJ2-5; D gene ambiguous. CDR3 length: 12 residues. With 0 bases removed from V and 5 bases from J, the gap between germline ends came to 4 bases. Germline CDR1 and CDR2: MNHNS and SASEGT. CDR3 loop: CASSEALETQYF. The CDR3 bases are TGTGCCAGCAGTGAAGCGCTGGAGACCCAGTACTTC.

This chain connects TRBV7-6 to TRBJ2-2; 8 bases fit TRBD2. Germline lookup yields CDR1 SGHVS and CDR2 FNYEAQ. The CDR3 has 15 residues. The trim removed 3 bases at V and 6 bases at J, leaving 6 bases unmatched. The CDR3 reads CASSLSGRPAGELFF. DNA of the CDR3: TGTGCCAGCAGCTTGAGCGGGAGACCGGCCGGGGAGCTGTTTTTT. The whole variable domain, filled in from reference TRBV7-6 and TRBJ2-2, reads GAGVSQSPRYKVTKRGQDVALRCDPISGHVSLYWYRQALGQGPEFLTYFNYEAQQDKSGLPNDRFSAERPEGSISTLTIQRTEQRDSAMYRCASSLSGRPAGELFFGEGSRLTVL.

The V call is TRBV19, the J call TRBJ1-4, with D maybe TRBD1 (6 bases). V lost 5 bases and J lost 4, with 17 bases in between. Germline-derived CDR1 and CDR2 are LNHDA and SQIVND (reference sequence). This CDR3 has 16 residues. CDR3 nucleotide sequence: TGTGCCAGTAGTTCGCTCCAACAGGGCTATAATGAAAAACTGTTTTTT. Its protein is CASSSLQQGYNEKLFF.

The V gene is TRBV9, the J gene TRBJ2-6, with 9 bases lining up with TRBD1. The ends lost 2 bases at V and 0 bases at J; junction bases unmatched: 9. The CDR3 extends over 19 amino acids. The germline V gene has CDR1 SGDLS and CDR2 YYNGEE. The CDR3 reads CASSVTGTGTSSGANVLTF. The CDR3, as DNA: TGTGCCAGCAGCGTCACCGGGACAGGGACGAGCTCTGGGGCCAACGTCCTGACTTTC.

The chain joins TRBV4-1 to TRBJ1-2, with D hard to call. Germline CDR1 and CDR2: MGHRA and YSYEKL. Trimming shortened V by 0 bases and J by 8 bases, and 16 bases separated the two germline ends. CDR3 length: 15 amino acids. CDR3 DNA: TGCGCCAGCAGCCAAGATGTAAGGCGGATGGGAGGCTACACCTTC. As protein: CASSQDVRRMGGYTF.

This clone was counted a single time. The V and J genes are TRBV9 and TRBJ2-1, with 11 bases aligning to TRBD1. Germline V lookup: CDR1 SGDLS, CDR2 YYNGEE. V lost 4 bases to trimming and J lost 6 bases; unmatched junction nucleotides: 15. This CDR3 region has 18 residues. CDR3: CASSIPGQGDLKGNEQFF. As DNA, the CDR3 is TGTGCCAGCAGCATACCGGGACAGGGGGATCTTAAGGGCAATGAGCAGTTCTTC.

The chain has TRBV2 and TRBJ2-3; 9 bases match TRBD2. CDR1 is SNHLY, CDR2 FYNNEI, per germline. CDR3 length equals 15 residues. The trim removed 6 bases at V and 2 bases at J, leaving 6 bases unmatched. CDR3 in amino acids: CASRKLAGVTDTQYF. DNA for the CDR3: TGTGCCAGCAGGAAGTTAGCGGGGGTCACAGATACGCAGTATTTT. Complete variable domain (other parts from reference TRBV2 and TRBJ2-3): EPEVTQTPSHQVTQMGQEVILRCVPISNHLYFYWYRQILGQKVEFLVSFYNNEISEKSEIFDDQFSVERPDGSNFTLKIRSTKLEDSAMYFCASRKLAGVTDTQYFGPGTRLTVL.

V usage is TRBV2 and J usage is TRBJ2-1; 8 bases agree with TRBD1. V lost 6 bases to trimming and J lost 4 bases; unmatched junction nucleotides: 8. Germline V gives CDR1 SNHLY, CDR2 FYNNEI. The CDR3 extends over 15 amino acids. The CDR3 DNA sequence: TGTGCCAGCAGACCCCGGACAGGGTTGTACAATGAGCAGTTCTTC. Translation gives CASRPRTGLYNEQFF.

The gene calls are TRBV5-1 and TRBJ2-7, with 12 positions matching TRBD2. Germline V gives CDR1 SGHRS, CDR2 YFSETQ. This CDR3 has 15 amino acids. The V and J ends lost 3 bases and 6 bases, in that order; junction bases with no gene match: 7. CDR3 residues: CASSSRLAGVREQYF. CDR3 DNA sequence: TGCGCCAGCAGCTCCCGACTAGCGGGAGTGCGCGAGCAGTACTTC.

The chain employs TRBV6-1 and TRBJ2-3; D call uncertain. The CDR3 is 12 amino acids. Germline V gives CDR1 MNHNS, CDR2 SASEGT. Trimming pared 6 bases from V and 4 bases from J, leaving 8 bases between. In DNA, the CDR3 is TGTGCCAGCAGCTTGTCGGCAGATACGCAGTATTTT. Translation: CASSLSADTQYF.